Below, one TCR beta chain is given with its context. Antigen unknown. Profiling relied on immunoSEQ multiplex PCR, and the TCRdb table lists in-frame clones only, not all of them. The table includes approximately 20,000 clones, 81% detected once. Unexposed donor CD4+ T cells date from 2011-2018, before the COVID-19 pandemic. After around nine days of culture, CD4+ T cells were isolated. This entry comes from a study of CD4 T cells in relation to SARS-CoV-2 and coronaviruses. The CDR3 runs to 16 residues. V trimming: 6 bases; J trimming: 2 bases; junction bases outside the gene matches: 7. CDR1 and CDR2 from the germline V gene are SGHRS and YFSETQ.

The sample was CD4+ T cells from PBMCs, cultured in vitro. This receptor was obtained from a human donor in good health. The chain recombines TRBV5-1 with TRBJ2-3; TRBD2 matches 12 bases. CDR3 nucleotides: TGCGCCAGCAAGGCTAGGACTAGCGGGACCACAGATACGCAGTATTTT. Amino acids: CASKARTSGTTDTQYF. Full variable domain (outside the CDR3, taken from reference TRBV5-1 and TRBJ2-3): KAGVTQTPRYLIKTRGQQVTLSCSPISGHRSVSWYQQTPGQGLQFLFEYFSETQRNKGNFPGRFSGRQFSNSRSEMNVSTLELGDSALYLCASKARTSGTTDTQYFGPGTRLTVL.